This note documents a single T cell receptor (beta chain) sequence. The antigen is not known. Researchers ran the PCR with 60 Vbeta and 13 Jbeta primers. This table comes from immunoSEQ multiplex PCR, and its TCRdb copy is limited to in-frame clones, with some not included. The top ten hold 3% to 4% of the sample, which has roughly 95,000 clones, roughly 80% seen once. This sample stems from a study of cytomegalovirus exposure and HLA in healthy donors. Overall study results and limits: Other equally common chains were less clonally expanded than HLA-associated TCR beta chains, a later analysis showed. Sequencing had likely introduced a cluster of highly shared sequence variants as an artifact.

Sequencing input: PBMCs. This clonotype originated in a man in his thirties or forties in good health and CMV-seropositive.

CDR3 loop: CAISERGTILNGNQPQHF. The CDR3 nucleotides are TGTGCCATCAGTGAGAGAGGGACAATCCTGAATGGCAATCAGCCCCAGCATTTT. The chain links TRBV10-3 to TRBJ1-5; D might be TRBD1 (6 bases). CDR3 length: 18 amino acids. Germline CDR1 is ENHRY and CDR2 is SYGVKD. Trimming cost V 2 bases and J 2 bases, with 19 bases left between them.